These 19 T cell receptor beta chains came from one sample sequenced in a study of T cell clones after liver transplantation. Assay: immunoSEQ multiplex PCR; the TCRdb copy retains only in-frame clones and omits some. This table holds 70,000 to 80,000 clones, about 92% found once. The sample consisted of CD4+ T cells from blood, taken before liver transplant. Source of these receptors: a human donor who received a liver transplant.

This clone was observed a handful of times. The germline gene is not matched at one end of the junction; a read error may be the cause. This chain uses TRBV2 with TRBJ2-7; 9 bases align to TRBD2. Germline V lookup: CDR1 SNHLY, CDR2 FYNNEI. The CDR3 consists of 17 residues. DNA for the CDR3: TGTGCCAGCAGTGAGGCAGAACTAGCGGGTGGCACTAGATTCAAAGACTTC. Protein: CASSEAELAGGTRFKDF.

The CDR3 DNA reads TGCGCCAGCAGCTTAGGTTCTAGCGGGAGTATTGATACGCAGTATTTT. It is translated as CASSLGSSGSIDTQYF. The rearrangement joins TRBV5-1 to TRBJ2-3; 10 bases align to TRBD2. Germline assignment: CDR1 SGHRS and CDR2 YFSETQ. V gave up 2 bases and J gave up 6 bases; unmatched junction bases: 9. The CDR3 runs 16 residues.

The chain recombines TRBV5-1 with TRBJ2-3; TRBD2 is a possible D gene (6 bases). The CDR3 covers 14 residues. Germline V gene sequence: CDR1 SGHRS, CDR2 YFSETQ. Trimming removed 4 bases from V and 2 bases from J, with 11 bases in between. The CDR3 sequence is CASSLGTPTDTQYF. The CDR3 nucleotides read TGCGCCAGCAGCCTAGGGACTCCCACAGATACGCAGTATTTT. Combining the CDR3 with reference TRBV5-1 and TRBJ2-3 gives the whole variable domain KAGVTQTPRYLIKTRGQQVTLSCSPISGHRSVSWYQQTPGQGLQFLFEYFSETQRNKGNFPGRFSGRQFSNSRSEMNVSTLELGDSALYLCASSLGTPTDTQYFGPGTRLTVL.

This chain joins TRBV7-2 and TRBJ2-2; no firm D call. This CDR3 contains 14 residues. V lost 5 bases and J lost 0, with 7 bases in between. Germline-derived CDR1 and CDR2 are SGHTA and FQGNSA. The CDR3 nucleotides are TGTGCCAGCAGCCTCGGCGCGAACACCGGGGAGCTGTTTTTT. This codes for CASSLGANTGELFF.

The chain joins TRBV15 to TRBJ2-7; tentatively, D is TRBD2 (6 bases). This CDR3 has 14 residues. The germline V gene encodes CDR1 LNHNV and CDR2 YYDKDF (reference sequence). Trimming removed 0 bases at V and 1 base at J, with 7 bases between. CDR3 region: CATSRDRGSYEQYF. CDR3 in DNA: TGTGCCACCAGCAGAGATCGGGGGTCCTACGAGCAGTACTTC.

The chain couples TRBV29-1 to TRBJ2-7; 7 positions match TRBD2. The ends lost 4 bases at V and 7 bases at J; junction bases unmatched: 13. CDR1 SQVTM and CDR2 ANQGSEA come from the germline V gene. This CDR3 comprises 14 residues. CDR3 in DNA: TGCAGCGTTGTGGGGGGGGGACCTCCGCAGGAGCAGTACTTC. This translates into CSVVGGGPPQEQYF.

J is TRBJ1-1 and V is TRBV19; 7 positions match TRBD1. The CDR3 is 13 amino acids. Germline CDR1 reads LNHDA; CDR2 reads SQIVND (reference sequence). V lost 6 bases to trimming and J lost 4 bases; unmatched junction nucleotides: 5. DNA of the CDR3: TGTGCCAGTAGCGCAGGGGGAGCCACTGAAGCTTTCTTT. It is translated as CASSAGGATEAFF.

This clone has more than one count but fewer than ten. The chain links TRBV9 to TRBJ1-1; no reliable D call. CDR3 length equals 13 residues. The V gene's germline CDR1 is SGDLS and CDR2 YYNGEE. Trimming cost V 3 bases and J 1 base, with 7 bases left between them. CDR3 DNA sequence: TGTGCCAGCAGCGATCTGGGGAACACTGAAGCTTTCTTT. Translating it yields CASSDLGNTEAFF.

The chain couples TRBV5-8 to TRBJ2-7; possible D gene TRBD2, 6 bases. CDR1 SGHTS and CDR2 YDEGEE come from the germline V gene. Trimming left V 5 bases short and J 6 bases short, with 9 bases between. The CDR3 contains 11 residues. The CDR3 loop reads CASRRGGEQYF. In DNA form, the CDR3 reads TGTGCCAGCAGGAGGGGAGGCGAGCAGTACTTC.

The chain uses TRBV7-6 and TRBJ2-3; possibly TRBD1 for D (5 bases). Germline loops: CDR1 SGHVS, CDR2 FNYEAQ. Trimming left V 1 base short and J 6 bases short, with 11 bases between. The CDR3 is 14 residues long. The CDR3 nucleotides read TGTGCCAGCAGCTTAGTGACTGGGGCGGATACGCAGTATTTT. This gives the protein CASSLVTGADTQYF.

This chain links TRBV4-3 with TRBJ1-1, with 12 bases identical to TRBD1. The germline gives CDR1 LGHNA, CDR2 YSLEER. The CDR3 runs 16 residues. The V and J ends lost 4 bases and 0 bases, in that order; junction bases with no gene match: 3. CDR3 nucleotide sequence: TGCGCCAGCAGCCGCGGGACAGGGGGCCTGAACACTGAAGCTTTCTTT. This encodes CASSRGTGGLNTEAFF.

This sequence joins TRBV11-2 and TRBJ2-7; 9 bases align to TRBD2. The V gene end was trimmed by 1 base and the J gene end by 0 bases; junction bases not matched to a gene: 10. From germline, CDR1 is SGHAT and CDR2 FQNNGV. The CDR3 covers 18 residues. The DNA for the CDR3 is TGTGCCAGCAGCTTAGCGGCTAGCGGGAAAGGAACCTCCTACGAGCAGTACTTC. Its protein is CASSLAASGKGTSYEQYF.

The CDR3 DNA follows: TGCGCCAGCAGCACGACCACTGGGGCCAACGTCCTGACTTTC. Protein sequence: CASSTTTGANVLTF. V usage is TRBV5-1 and J usage is TRBJ2-6; D uncertain. CDR1 and CDR2 from the germline V gene are SGHRS and YFSETQ. The CDR3 is 14 amino acids. The V gene lost 4 bases and the J gene lost 2 bases, with 7 bases spanning the gap.

The chain uses TRBV5-8 and TRBJ1-5; D is perhaps TRBD1 (5 bases). This CDR3 spans 15 amino acids. The V end lost 0 bases, the J end lost 2 bases, and 9 bases lay between the germline ends. Germline loops: CDR1 SGHTS, CDR2 YDEGEE. This chain's CDR3 is CASSLEGIGNQPQHF. The CDR3 region has the DNA TGTGCCAGCAGCTTGGAGGGGATCGGCAATCAGCCCCAGCATTTT.

This chain connects TRBV2 to TRBJ2-5, with D possibly TRBD2 on 5 matching bases. Trimming took off 7 bases at V and 1 base at J, with 16 bases between the two ends. CDR1 is SNHLY and CDR2 is FYNNEI in the germline V gene. The CDR3 extends over 15 amino acids. The DNA of the CDR3 is TGTGCCAGCACGGCAACGTGGAGCGGCCAAGAGACCCAGTACTTC. Translation gives CASTATWSGQETQYF.

In its sample, this clone ranks as medium-sized (0.01 to 0.1%). The chain recombines TRBV7-9 with TRBJ1-2; unclear D gene. The CDR3 is made up of 13 amino acids. Trimming removed 5 bases at V and 4 bases at J, with 11 bases between. Germline CDR1 reads SEHNR; CDR2 reads FQNEAQ (reference sequence). The CDR3 protein is CASSPDGPYGYTF. The CDR3 DNA is TGTGCCAGCAGCCCCGACGGACCCTATGGCTACACCTTC.

The J gene is TRBJ2-3, the V gene TRBV7-9; D gene unclear. The CDR3 extends over 14 amino acids. Trimming cost V 1 base and J 2 bases, with 7 bases left between them. Germline V lookup: CDR1 SEHNR, CDR2 FQNEAQ (reference sequence). The CDR3 bases are TGTGCCAGCAGCTTAGGCAGGAACACAGATACGCAGTATTTT. Amino acids: CASSLGRNTDTQYF.

The J gene is TRBJ1-1, the V gene TRBV7-9; a weak D match, TRBD1 (6 bases). V lost 2 bases and J lost 6, with 10 bases in between. CDR3 length: 13 amino acids. Germline V lookup: CDR1 SEHNR, CDR2 FQNEAQ (reference sequence). CDR3 loop: CASSLPPGAEAFF. DNA of the CDR3: TGTGCCAGCAGCTTACCCCCAGGGGCTGAAGCTTTCTTT. Full variable domain (outside the CDR3, taken from reference TRBV7-9 and TRBJ1-1): DTGVSQNPRHKITKRGQNVTFRCDPISEHNRLYWYRQTLGQGPEFLTYFQNEAQLEKSRLLSDRFSAERPKGSFSTLEIQRTEQGDSAMYLCASSLPPGAEAFFGQGTRLTVV.

The chain links TRBV5-6 to TRBJ2-7, with 9 nucleotides matching TRBD1. After removal of 5 bases from V and 4 bases from J, the junction contained 10 bases not matched to a gene. The germline V gene encodes CDR1 SGHDT and CDR2 YYEEEE. This CDR3 is built from 15 residues. CDR3 nucleotide sequence: TGTGCCAGCAGACAAACAGGGGGCGGGAGTTACGAGCAGTACTTC. This translates into CASRQTGGGSYEQYF. Full variable domain (rest looked up from reference TRBV5-6 and TRBJ2-7): DAGVTQSPTHLIKTRGQQVTLRCSPKSGHDTVSWYQQALGQGPQFIFQYYEEEERQRGNFPDRFSGHQFPNYSSELNVNALLLGDSALYLCASRQTGGGSYEQYFGPGTRLTVT.